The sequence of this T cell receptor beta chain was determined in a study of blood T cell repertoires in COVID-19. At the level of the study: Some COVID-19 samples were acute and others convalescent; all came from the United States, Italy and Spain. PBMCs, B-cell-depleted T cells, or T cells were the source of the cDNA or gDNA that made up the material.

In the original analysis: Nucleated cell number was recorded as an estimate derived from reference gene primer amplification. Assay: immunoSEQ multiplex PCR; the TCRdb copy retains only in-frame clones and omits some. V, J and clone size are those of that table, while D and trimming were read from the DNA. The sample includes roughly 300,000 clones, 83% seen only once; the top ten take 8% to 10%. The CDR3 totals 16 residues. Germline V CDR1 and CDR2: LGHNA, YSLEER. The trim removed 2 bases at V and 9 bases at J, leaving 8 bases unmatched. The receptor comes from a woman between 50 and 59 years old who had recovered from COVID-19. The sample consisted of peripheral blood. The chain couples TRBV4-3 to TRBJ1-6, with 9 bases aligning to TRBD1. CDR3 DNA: TGCGCCAGCAGCCAACGCCTCGGGACAGGGTCTTCACCCCTCCACTTT. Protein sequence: CASSQRLGTGSSPLHF.